This T cell receptor (beta chain) derives from a study of beta chain features in type 1 diabetes. Points from the study as a whole: For Type 1 diabetes patients, all four CD4+ subsets carried TCRB CDR3s that were moderately but significantly shorter.

Investigators reverse transcribed all isolated RNA, so they sequenced expressed TCRB transcripts. Repertoires were generated with immunoSEQ multiplex PCR, while TCRdb's copy carries only in-frame clones and drops some. The data hold over 600,000 clones, with roughly an eighth observed a single time. CD45RO/CCR7/CD25/CD127/CD95/CD27 staining was used to isolate CD4+ naive, central memory, regulatory and stem cell-like memory cells by sorting. Deletions cut 5 bases from V and 2 bases from J, with 17 bases between. CDR3 length equals 16 residues. CDR1 and CDR2 from the germline V gene are LNHDA and SQIVND (reference sequence). Concerning this clone itself: What it binds is unknown.

J is TRBJ2-3 and V is TRBV19; tentative D call: TRBD2 (7 bases). The TCR comes from a man aged 30 to 39 with type 1 diabetes. Sequencing input: naive CD4+ T cells from blood. CDR3 in amino acids: CASSLGGAGTTDTQYF. The CDR3 DNA is TGTGCCAGTAGTCTAGGGGGGGCCGGCACCACAGATACGCAGTATTTT.